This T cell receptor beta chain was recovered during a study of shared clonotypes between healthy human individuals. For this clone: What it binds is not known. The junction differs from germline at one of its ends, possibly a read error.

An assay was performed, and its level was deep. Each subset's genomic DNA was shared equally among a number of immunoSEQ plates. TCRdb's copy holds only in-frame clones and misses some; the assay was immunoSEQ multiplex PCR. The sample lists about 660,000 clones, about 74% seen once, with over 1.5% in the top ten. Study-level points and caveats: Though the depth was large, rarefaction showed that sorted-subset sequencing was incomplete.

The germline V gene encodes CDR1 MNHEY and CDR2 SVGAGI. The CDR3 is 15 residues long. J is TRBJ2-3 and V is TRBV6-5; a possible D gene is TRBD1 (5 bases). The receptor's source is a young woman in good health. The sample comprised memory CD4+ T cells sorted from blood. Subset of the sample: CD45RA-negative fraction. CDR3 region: CASSYSGRGTYTQYF. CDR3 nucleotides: TGTGCCAGCAGTTACTCCGGAAGGGGCACATATACGCAGTATTTT.